Presented here are 25 T cell receptor beta chains from one specimen sequenced in a study of T cell repertoires in cytomegalovirus infection (dated by TCRdb to between 2019 and 2020). The treatment or condition label here, explained by the study, means: in vitro stimulation with specific CMV peptide epitopes to enrich CMV-specific T cells. No cognate antigen is known for these TCRs. Sequencing took place on an Illumina HiSeq 1500. TCRdb ran its own pipeline on the public reads, namely fastp trimming at Q25 and MiXCR clone calling, and kept in-frame beta chains. CDR3 protein duplicates are merged, each entry listing the most common genes and DNA. This sample holds some 920,000 distinct CDR3 sequences; under 40% were observed only once. The leading ten clones occupy roughly 13% of the sample. The sequencing used cultured CD8+ T cells from PBMCs, collected from culture after CMV antigen stimulation. The receptors were gathered from a human donor in good health (CMV status not recorded). Some clones in this sample may be carry-over from other donors' samples.

V usage is TRBV25-1 and J usage is TRBJ1-2; 8 nucleotides match TRBD1. The junction had 5 bases not matched to a gene; V was cut back by 0 bases and J by 2 bases. The CDR3 is 16 residues long. CDR1 MGHDK and CDR2 SYGVNS come from the germline V gene. CDR3 nucleotides: TGTGCCAGCAGTGAATATTTTGGGGACAGGAACTATGGCTACACCTTC. Residues: CASSEYFGDRNYGYTF.

This clonotype was counted only a few times. This chain uses TRBV24-1 with TRBJ2-1; possibly TRBD2 for D (5 bases). The ends were cut back, 5 bases at V and 6 bases at J, with 10 bases in the middle. The CDR3 consists of 13 residues. Germline V CDR1 and CDR2: KGHDR, SFDVKD. The chain's CDR3 is CATSGRGSNEQFF. The CDR3, as DNA: TGTGCCACCAGTGGACGAGGGAGCAATGAGCAGTTCTTC.

The J gene is TRBJ2-5, the V gene TRBV6-1; D is perhaps TRBD1 or TRBD2 (6 bases each). Trimming removed 0 bases from V and 4 bases from J, with 15 bases in between. The CDR3 has 16 residues. The germline CDR1 and CDR2 sequences are MNHNS and SASEGT. In nucleotides, the CDR3 is TGTGCCAGCAGTGAAGCGCGGCAGGGGAGGTCAGAGACCCAGTACTTC. It codes for CASSEARQGRSETQYF.

The chain uses TRBV6-2 or TRBV6-3 and TRBJ2-3; TRBD2 matches at 14 bases. Trimming removed 7 bases from V and 3 bases from J; junction bases left unmatched: 3. The CDR3 has 15 residues. From germline, CDR1 is MNHEY and CDR2 SVGEGT. CDR3 loop: CASTWTSGGTDTQYF. CDR3 DNA: TGTGCCAGCACCTGGACTAGCGGGGGGACAGATACGCAGTATTTT.

This clonotype was found a few times. The chain recombines TRBV19 with TRBJ1-2; D may be TRBD1 (6 bases). V lost 5 bases and J 3 bases, leaving 16 bases between the germline ends. Germline CDR1 is LNHDA and CDR2 is SQIVND (reference sequence). The CDR3 length is 15 residues. The CDR3 DNA reads as TGTGCCAGTAGTCCGGGACATTCTTTATACTATGGCTACACCTTC. Protein product: CASSPGHSLYYGYTF.

Ten or more counts support this clonotype. The V gene is TRBV6-5, the J gene TRBJ2-4; 10 bases agree with TRBD1. This CDR3 comprises 16 residues. Germline trimming cut 5 bases from V and 6 bases from J; bases unmatched to any gene: 10. Germline CDR1 and CDR2: MNHEY and SVGAGI. CDR3 sequence (DNA): TGTGCCAGCAGTCGGCAAAGGGACAGGGGAAGAAACATTCAGTACTTC. This translates into CASSRQRDRGRNIQYF.

The table lists this clonotype with a few counts. An end of the junction does not agree with germline; a read error may underlie this. V gene TRBV12-3 or TRBV12-4 combines with J gene TRBJ1-1, with D possibly TRBD1 on 6 matching bases. The length of the CDR3 is 16 residues. The CDR3, as DNA: TGTGCCAGCACCCCGCGAAGGGGAAGGGGGAACCCTGAAGCTTTCTTT. Translation: CASTPRRGRGNPEAFF.

This clonotype was seen more than once but under ten times. The rearrangement joins TRBV29-1 to TRBJ1-2; D unresolved. The CDR3 is made up of 14 amino acids. Germline assignment: CDR1 SQVTM and CDR2 ANQGSEA. The V and J ends lost 2 bases and 0 bases respectively, with 10 bases between them. This CDR3 reads CSVEFYPSNYGYTF. For the CDR3, the DNA is TGCAGCGTTGAATTTTATCCTTCTAACTATGGCTACACCTTC.

The V and J genes are TRBV19 and TRBJ1-5; D unclear. Trimming shortened V by 6 bases and J by 4 bases, and 10 bases separated the two germline ends. The CDR3 consists of 13 residues. The V gene's germline CDR1 is LNHDA and CDR2 SQIVND (reference sequence). For the CDR3, the DNA is TGTGCCAGTAGAAGGATAGTTAATCAGCCCCAGCATTTT. This codes for CASRRIVNQPQHF.

This clonotype was seen at least ten times. The chain combines TRBV6-1 with TRBJ1-5, with no clear D. Per the germline V gene, CDR1 is MNHNS and CDR2 is SASEGT. Trimming pared 2 bases from V and 5 bases from J, leaving 13 bases between. The CDR3 is 15 amino acids. DNA for the CDR3: TGTGCCAGCAGTGAATCGAGCACTCACTATCAGCCCCAGCATTTT. Protein: CASSESSTHYQPQHF.

This clonotype was detected a few times. The chain uses TRBV13 and TRBJ1-2; the D is unclear. There are 17 residues in the CDR3. Looked up from germline, CDR1 is PRHDT and CDR2 is FYEKMQ (reference sequence). Trimming took 5 bases from V and 3 from J, leaving 22 bases between them. The CDR3 nucleotides are TGTGCCAGCAGCCCGACCCCGGGAGGTGCATGGGACTATGGCTACACCTTC. Protein: CASSPTPGGAWDYGYTF. The full variable domain, completed using reference TRBV13 and TRBJ1-2, is AAGVIQSPRHLIKEKRETATLKCYPIPRHDTVYWYQQGPGQDPQFLISFYEKMQSDKGSIPDRFSAQQFSDYHSELNMSSLELGDSALYFCASSPTPGGAWDYGYTFGSGTRLTVV.

The genes are TRBV4-3 and TRBJ1-5; tentative D call: TRBD1 (6 bases). The V gene lost 0 bases and the J gene lost 7 bases, with 22 bases spanning the gap. Germline V gene data show CDR1 as LGHNA and CDR2 as YSLEER. The CDR3 length is 18 residues. In DNA, the CDR3 is TGCGCCAGCAGCCAAGACCTCGGCGGGGGGCCATGGGGGCAGCCCCAGCATTTT. Translation gives CASSQDLGGGPWGQPQHF.

This clonotype was counted ten times or more. The V gene is TRBV4-1, the J gene TRBJ2-3; the D is unclear. V dropped 0 bases and J dropped 4 bases, with 8 bases sitting between them. Germline V CDR1 and CDR2: MGHRA, YSYEKL. The CDR3 has 14 amino acids. CDR3 loop: CASSQELVADTQYF. In DNA form, the CDR3 reads TGCGCCAGCAGCCAAGAGCTAGTGGCAGATACGCAGTATTTT.

The gene calls are TRBV6-5 and TRBJ1-1; weak D call: TRBD1 (5 bases). CDR1 is MNHEY, CDR2 SVGAGI, per germline. This CDR3 comprises 15 residues. The V end was cut by 0 bases, the J end by 7 bases, with 15 bases between. In DNA form, the CDR3 reads TGTGCCAGCAGTTACTCAGGGACCAGGGAGAGTGAAGCTTTCTTT. Translated, it gives CASSYSGTRESEAFF.

The chain is built from TRBV5-1 and TRBJ2-7; the D is unclear. The CDR3 is made up of 14 amino acids. The V gene lost 0 bases and the J gene lost 4 bases, with 11 bases spanning the gap. Looked up from germline, CDR1 is SGHRS and CDR2 is YFSETQ. The CDR3 region is CASSLEVTLYEQYF. CDR3 DNA: TGCGCCAGCAGCTTGGAGGTGACACTTTACGAGCAGTACTTC.

The rearrangement joins TRBV18 to TRBJ2-7; 8 nucleotides line up with TRBD2. The CDR3 is 14 residues long. V dropped 6 bases and J dropped 6; count of bases not matched to a gene: 10. From germline, CDR1 is KGHSH and CDR2 LQKENI. The CDR3 spells CASSPGGVGSEQYV. In DNA, the CDR3 is TGTGCCAGCTCCCCCGGGGGGGTCGGGTCCGAGCAGTACGTC.

This sequence joins TRBV4-2 and TRBJ2-5; D is ambiguous. CDR3 length equals 13 residues. Trimming shortened V by 0 bases and J by 6 bases, and 8 bases separated the two germline ends. The V gene's germline CDR1 is LGHNA and CDR2 YNFKEQ. Here the CDR3 reads CASSQDKGKTQYF. The CDR3 DNA reads TGTGCCAGCAGCCAAGATAAGGGAAAGACCCAGTACTTC.

In its sample, this clonotype was seen a few times. This sequence joins TRBV27 and TRBJ2-7, with TRBD1 matching over 9 bases. V lost 10 bases, J lost 6 bases, and 10 bases stayed unmatched. The CDR3 is 13 residues long. Germline lookup yields CDR1 MNHEY and CDR2 SMNVEV (reference sequence). The CDR3 sequence is CATNAGTGREQYF. The CDR3 DNA reads TGTGCCACCAATGCAGGGACAGGGCGCGAGCAGTACTTC.

The chain carries TRBV6-2 or TRBV6-3 and TRBJ2-2; 11 bases match TRBD1. Per germline, CDR1 MNHEY and CDR2 SVGEGT. J lost 1 base, V lost 2 bases, and 9 bases had no gene match. The CDR3 totals 19 residues. The DNA for the CDR3 is TGTGCCAGCAGTTACAAGCCACCGGGACAGGGGGTGAACACCGGGGAGCTGTTTTTT. Its translation is CASSYKPPGQGVNTGELFF.

This clonotype was recorded a few times. The chain couples TRBV6-6 to TRBJ2-7, with D possibly called TRBD1 or TRBD2 (5 bases each). CDR3 length: 13 amino acids. The germline V gene encodes CDR1 MNHNY and CDR2 SVGAGI (reference sequence). V lost 2 bases and J lost 5, with 10 bases in between. CDR3 bases: TGTGCCAGCAGTTACGGGGGAGCCAACGAGCAGTACGTC. This encodes CASSYGGANEQYV.

This clonotype turned up a few times. The chain uses TRBV7-9 and TRBJ2-7; D perhaps matches TRBD1 (7 bases). Germline CDR1 SEHNR, CDR2 FQNEAQ (reference sequence). This CDR3 is 17 amino acids long. Between the trimmed V and J ends, which lost 6 bases and 3 bases, there was a span of 24 bases. CDR3 in amino acids: CASSPRIGRDRHYEQYV. The CDR3 coding sequence is TGTGCCAGCAGTCCTCGGATAGGGCGGGACAGACACTACGAGCAGTACGTC.

This clonotype was seen repeatedly, ten times or more. This chain connects TRBV27 to TRBJ1-1; D unresolved. The CDR3 loop spans 11 amino acids. Trimming shortened V by 6 bases and J by 1 base, and 3 bases separated the two germline ends. Germline assignment: CDR1 MNHEY and CDR2 SMNVEV (reference sequence). The CDR3 region is CASRRNTEAFF. The CDR3 bases are TGTGCCAGCAGACGGAACACTGAAGCTTTCTTT.

This clonotype showed up just a few times. The CDR3 sequence is CASTRQGTNSEAFF. CDR3 in DNA: TGTGCCAGCACCCGACAGGGGACAAACTCTGAAGCTTTCTTT. The chain links TRBV27 to TRBJ1-1; 8 bases agree with TRBD1. Germline V CDR1 and CDR2: MNHEY, SMNVEV (reference sequence). CDR3 length equals 14 residues. After removal of 7 bases from V and 6 bases from J, the junction contained 10 bases not matched to a gene.

This clonotype was observed once. A read error is possible here, since a much larger clone lies one base away. The chain employs TRBV4-1 and TRBJ2-1; D is possibly TRBD1 (5 bases). The germline V gene has CDR1 MGHRA and CDR2 YSYEKL. This CDR3 comprises 15 residues. Written as DNA, the CDR3 is TGCACCAGCAGCCAGGAGACAGAGACATACAATGAGCAGTTCTTC. Residues: CTSSQETETYNEQFF.

The rearrangement uses TRBV5-6 and TRBJ1-1; D possibly corresponds to TRBD1 (5 bases). There are 16 residues in the CDR3. The V end was cut by 6 bases, the J end by 5 bases, with 23 bases between. CDR1 SGHDT and CDR2 YYEEEE come from the germline V gene. CDR3: CASTDNTRVERTEAFF. The CDR3 region has the DNA TGTGCCAGCACCGATAATACCAGGGTCGAGAGGACTGAAGCTTTCTTT.